The rows below give T cell receptor beta chains drawn from one sample of a study of vaccination effects on CD4 cells after COVID-19. Their cognate antigens are unknown. The protocol was immunoSEQ multiplex PCR, while the TCRdb copy is restricted to in-frame clones and leaves out a portion. Found here are 30,000 to 40,000 clones, 65% to 75% of them singletons; the top ten hold more than 10%. The specimen was CD4+ T cells from PBMCs cultured with HCoV-229E spike peptides, collected after COVID-19 vaccination. These TCRs come from a human donor who received a COVID-19 vaccine. Each CDR3 is given with its conserved first and last residue. The order of the fields is clone size, D gene, J gene, V gene, CDR3 DNA, CDR3 protein. The D gene is left open where the match is weak. Some rows have no size entry. The others give once, few or many, or a class for an expanded clone.

size: .
D: TRBD1
J: TRBJ1-2
V: TRBV19
DNA: TGTGCCAGTAGTCGGACAGGGTTCTATGGCTACACCTTC
CDR3: CASSRTGFYGYTF

size: .
D: TRBD1
J: TRBJ2-5
V: TRBV5-1
DNA: TGCGCCAGCAGCATGGGAGCAGGGGGCGCTGAGACCCAGTACTTC
CDR3: CASSMGAGGAETQYF

size: .
D: .
J: TRBJ1-3
V: TRBV30
DNA: TGTGCCTGGCGTCTTTACTCTGGAAACACCATATATTTT
CDR3: CAWRLYSGNTIYF

size: .
D: TRBD1
J: TRBJ2-7
V: TRBV2
DNA: TGTGCCAGCAGTGATTTGGACAGGGCGTCCACCTACGAGCAGTACTTC
CDR3: CASSDLDRASTYEQYF

size: .
D: TRBD2
J: TRBJ2-7
V: TRBV27
DNA: TGTGCCAGCCAAAAGGCGGGAGGGTACGAGCAGTACTTC
CDR3: CASQKAGGYEQYF

size: .
D: .
J: TRBJ1-1
V: TRBV4-1
DNA: TGCGCCAGCAGCCCGACCGGGGTCTTT
CDR3: CASSPTGVF

size: .
D: .
J: TRBJ2-3
V: TRBV5-1
DNA: TGCGCCAGCAGCTTCTCGGGCGATACGCAGTATTTT
CDR3: CASSFSGDTQYF

size: few
D: .
J: TRBJ1-3
V: TRBV10-3
DNA: TGTGCCATCAGTGCCCACTTACAGGGAGCTGGAAACACCATATATTTT
CDR3: CAISAHLQGAGNTIYF

size: .
D: .
J: TRBJ1-4
V: TRBV28
DNA: TGTGCCAGCAGACCCTCCGGGACAAGTAATGAAAAACTGTTTTTT
CDR3: CASRPSGTSNEKLFF

size: .
D: .
J: TRBJ2-3
V: TRBV19
DNA: TGTGCCAGTAGTAGCCGTGCCACAGATACGCAGTATTTT
CDR3: CASSSRATDTQYF

size: .
D: .
J: TRBJ2-1
V: TRBV4-1
DNA: TGCGCCAGCAGCCAAGAGGACCGATTCCGCTCCTACAATGAGCAGTTCTTC
CDR3: CASSQEDRFRSYNEQFF

size: .
D: .
J: TRBJ2-1
V: TRBV19
DNA: TGTGCCAGTAAGGGGGAACGAGGTATCAATGAGCAGTTCTTC
CDR3: CASKGERGINEQFF

size: few
D: .
J: TRBJ1-2
V: TRBV7-9
DNA: TGTGCCAGCAGCTTATCCGGGGTGGAGGGCTACACCTTC
CDR3: CASSLSGVEGYTF

size: .
D: TRBD1
J: TRBJ1-4
V: TRBV19
DNA: TGTGCCAGTAGTGTTACAGGGGAGGTTGAAAAACTGTTTTTT
CDR3: CASSVTGEVEKLFF

size: .
D: .
J: TRBJ2-5
V: TRBV4-1
DNA: TGCGCCAGCAGCCAAGCGCCCCCAGCGGGCCCCCAAGAGACCCAGTACTTC
CDR3: CASSQAPPAGPQETQYF

size: .
D: .
J: TRBJ2-5
V: TRBV5-1
DNA: TGCGCCAGCAGCCAAGATGGGACTCTAGGCGGGGAGACCCAGTACTTC
CDR3: CASSQDGTLGGETQYF

size: once
D: .
J: TRBJ2-3
V: TRBV20-1
DNA: TGCAGTGCTAGTCACCCGAGCGAGAGCACAGATACGCAGTATTTT
CDR3: CSASHPSESTDTQYF

size: .
D: .
J: TRBJ2-5
V: TRBV11-2
DNA: TGTGCCAGCAGCCCCCTAGAGACCCAGTACTTC
CDR3: CASSPLETQYF

size: once
D: .
J: TRBJ2-2
V: TRBV11-3
DNA: TGTGCCAGCAGCCCAAGTAACACCGGGGAGCTGTTTTTT
CDR3: CASSPSNTGELFF

size: .
D: .
J: TRBJ2-2
V: TRBV24-1
DNA: TGTGCCACCAGTGATTTGGGGCCCCAGGGGGAGCTGTTTTTT
CDR3: CATSDLGPQGELFF

size: few
D: .
J: TRBJ1-1
V: TRBV2
DNA: TGTGCCAGCAGTGTGGACAGCAGTAACACTGAAGCTTTCTTT
CDR3: CASSVDSSNTEAFF

size: few
D: .
J: TRBJ2-7
V: TRBV18
DNA: TGTGCCAGCTCACCACCGATGACCCCCGACGGCGAGCAGTACTTC
CDR3: CASSPPMTPDGEQYF

size: .
D: TRBD1
J: TRBJ1-1
V: TRBV29-1
DNA: TGCAGCGTAAAAGACAGGGCGAGGGCTTTCTTT
CDR3: CSVKDRARAFF

size: few
D: TRBD1
J: TRBJ2-1
V: TRBV5-5
DNA: TGTGCCAGCAGCGGAACGGGACAGGGTATCAACGAGCAGTTCTTC
CDR3: CASSGTGQGINEQFF

size: few
D: .
J: TRBJ2-6
V: TRBV5-4
DNA: TGTGCCAGCAGCTTGTTGCGGGCCAACGTCCTGACTTTC
CDR3: CASSLLRANVLTF

size: .
D: .
J: TRBJ1-5
V: TRBV12-3/TRBV12-4
DNA: TGTGCCAGCAGTTTGAGGGGGCAGCCCCAGCATTTT
CDR3: CASSLRGQPQHF

size: .
D: TRBD1
J: TRBJ1-6
V: TRBV9
DNA: TGTGCCAGCAGCGTAGCGGGACAGGGAACCTATAATTCACCCCTCCACTTT
CDR3: CASSVAGQGTYNSPLHF

size: .
D: .
J: TRBJ2-3
V: TRBV30
DNA: TGTGCCTGGAGTGTACAAGGCTATAGCACAGATACGCAGTATTTT
CDR3: CAWSVQGYSTDTQYF

size: .
D: .
J: TRBJ2-4
V: TRBV18
DNA: TGTGCCAGCTCACCACCCTTCTCCGGAAAGTACTTC
CDR3: CASSPPFSGKYF

size: .
D: TRBD1
J: TRBJ1-2
V: TRBV12-5
DNA: TGTGCTAGTGGTTTGGGGACAGGGCGTAAGGGCTACACCTTC
CDR3: CASGLGTGRKGYTF

size: once
D: TRBD1
J: TRBJ1-4
V: TRBV5-5
DNA: TGTGCCAGCAGGAGACAGGGGAATGAAAAACTGTTTTTT
CDR3: CASRRQGNEKLFF

size: .
D: .
J: TRBJ2-3
V: TRBV5-1
DNA: TGCGCCAGCAGGAGAACGGACCGTAGCACAGATACGCAGTATTTT
CDR3: CASRRTDRSTDTQYF

size: .
D: .
J: TRBJ2-2
V: TRBV5-1
DNA: TGCGCCAGCAGCGGAGGGGACTCGACCGGGGAGCTGTTTTTT
CDR3: CASSGGDSTGELFF

size: .
D: .
J: TRBJ2-2
V: TRBV10-3
DNA: TGTGCCATCAGTGAGGCTCAGGGGGGCGACACCGGGGAGCTGTTTTTT
CDR3: CAISEAQGGDTGELFF

size: .
D: .
J: TRBJ2-1
V: TRBV5-6
DNA: TGTGCCAGCAGCCTAAGATTAGAGCAGTTCTTC
CDR3: CASSLRLEQFF

size: medium-sized
D: TRBD2
J: TRBJ2-7
V: TRBV7-2
DNA: TGTGCCAGCAGTCACTACTTGTCTAGCGGGGGGAACGAGCAGTACTTC
CDR3: CASSHYLSSGGNEQYF

size: .
D: .
J: TRBJ1-5
V: TRBV29-1
DNA: TGCAGCGTTGCTGACGGAGTGTTAGGCAATCAGCCCCAGCATTTT
CDR3: CSVADGVLGNQPQHF

size: once
D: TRBD2
J: TRBJ2-3
V: TRBV18
DNA: TGTGCCAGCTCACCACGTAGCGGGGGCACAGATACGCAGTATTTT
CDR3: CASSPRSGGTDTQYF

size: .
D: TRBD1
J: TRBJ2-6
V: TRBV5-1
DNA: TGCGCCAGCAGCTTGGGCCAGGGGGCGTCTGGGGCCAACGTCCTGACTTTC
CDR3: CASSLGQGASGANVLTF

size: .
D: .
J: TRBJ2-3
V: TRBV2
DNA: TGTGCCAGCAAGCCAGCGCTAGACACAGATACGCAGTATTTT
CDR3: CASKPALDTDTQYF

size: .
D: .
J: TRBJ1-6
V: TRBV21-1
DNA: TGTGCCAGCAGCAAAATGGGGGGAACAGGGGACATGCATTCACCCCTCCACTTT
CDR3: CASSKMGGTGDMHSPLHF

size: .
D: TRBD2
J: TRBJ2-5
V: TRBV3-1/TRBV3-2
DNA: TGTGCCAGCAGCCAGACTAGGACTAGCGGGGGGGCAACAGAGACCCAGTACTTC
CDR3: CASSQTRTSGGATETQYF

size: .
D: .
J: TRBJ1-1
V: TRBV27
DNA: TGTGCCAGCAGTGTACAGGGGAACACTGAAGCTTTCTTT
CDR3: CASSVQGNTEAFF

size: .
D: TRBD1
J: TRBJ1-2
V: TRBV5-4
DNA: TGTGCCAGCAGCTTCCTCCCGGGGCAGGGGGCGAAGGACTATGGCTACACCTTC
CDR3: CASSFLPGQGAKDYGYTF

size: once
D: .
J: TRBJ1-2
V: TRBV5-4
DNA: TGTGCCAGCTCCGGGTTGGGAAACAGGGCTAACTATGGCTACACCTTC
CDR3: CASSGLGNRANYGYTF

size: .
D: .
J: TRBJ1-4
V: TRBV14
DNA: TGTGCCAGCAGCCAGGGGAACGGACAGCGGAGGGGTGAAAAACTGTTTTTT
CDR3: CASSQGNGQRRGEKLFF

size: once
D: TRBD2
J: TRBJ2-1
V: TRBV9
DNA: TGTGCCAGCAGCGCCCAGCGGGGGGGGTACAATGAGCAGTTCTTC
CDR3: CASSAQRGGYNEQFF

size: .
D: TRBD2
J: TRBJ2-7
V: TRBV5-1
DNA: TGCGCCAGCAGCTCCGCCGGGACTAGGGTCTACGAGCAGTACTTC
CDR3: CASSSAGTRVYEQYF

size: .
D: TRBD1
J: TRBJ2-7
V: TRBV6-5
DNA: TGTGCCAGCAAGCGAGGGACAGGCTCCTACGAGCAGTACTTC
CDR3: CASKRGTGSYEQYF

size: .
D: .
J: TRBJ2-2
V: TRBV9
DNA: TGTGCCAGCAGCGTAGGACAAGGGACGAACACCGGGGAGCTGTTTTTT
CDR3: CASSVGQGTNTGELFF

size: .
D: TRBD2
J: TRBJ2-2
V: TRBV5-1
DNA: TGCGCCAGCAGCTTGCCAGGGATGCTAGCGGAGTCCACCGGGGAGCTGTTTTTT
CDR3: CASSLPGMLAESTGELFF

size: .
D: TRBD2
J: TRBJ2-7
V: TRBV6-5
DNA: TGTGCCAGCAGCGGGGAGACTAGCGGGGAATACGAGCAGTACTTC
CDR3: CASSGETSGEYEQYF

size: .
D: TRBD2
J: TRBJ2-2
V: TRBV5-8
DNA: TGTGCCAGCAGCTTTTCCGGACTAGCGGGAGCTGGGACCGGGGAGCTGTTTTTT
CDR3: CASSFSGLAGAGTGELFF

size: .
D: .
J: TRBJ1-5
V: TRBV19
DNA: TGTGCCAGTAGTGCAACAGGGAGCAATCAGCCCCAGCATTTT
CDR3: CASSATGSNQPQHF

size: .
D: TRBD1
J: TRBJ2-7
V: TRBV6-6
DNA: TGTGCCAGCAGGATGGGACAGTACTACGAGCAGTACTTC
CDR3: CASRMGQYYEQYF

size: .
D: .
J: TRBJ1-3
V: TRBV3-1/TRBV3-2
DNA: TGTGCCAGCAGCCAAGGAGTCTCTGGAAACACCATATATTTT
CDR3: CASSQGVSGNTIYF

size: .
D: .
J: TRBJ1-1
V: TRBV6-5
DNA: TGTGCCAGCATGAGGACGGAAGCTTTCTTT
CDR3: CASMRTEAFF

size: .
D: TRBD1
J: TRBJ2-7
V: TRBV5-5
DNA: TGTGCCAGCAGCACCTCAGGGGGCCGCGAGCAGTACTTC
CDR3: CASSTSGGREQYF